The 14 T cell receptor beta chains reported below all come from one sample, sequenced in a study of vaccination and CD4 T cells after COVID-19. Cultured CD4+ T cell DNA underwent sequencing with the Oncomine TCR Beta short-read assay. TCRdb itself ran the PCR reads through MiXCR, one entry per CDR3 protein. Counted here are 15,000 to 17,000 distinct CDR3 sequences, 73% occurring once; the ten biggest clones make up approximately 4.3%. For these receptors, no antigen is known. Treatment here: approximately 11-day PBMC culture with coronavirus spike peptide pools or control peptides (ViraFEST assay). Sequencing used CD4+ T cells from blood, cultured in vitro. These receptors all stem from a human donor who had recovered from COVID-19.

V and J are TRBV4-1 and TRBJ1-1; D is perhaps TRBD1 (5 bases). Germline CDR1 is MGHRA and CDR2 is YSYEKL. The CDR3 sequence is 15 residues long. With 6 bases removed from V and 1 base from J, the gap between germline ends came to 15 bases. The CDR3 DNA is TGCGCCAGCAGACGCCTGGCGAGGGGGAACACTGAAGCTTTCTTT. Its protein product is CASRRLARGNTEAFF.

The sample holds a few counts of this clonotype. J is TRBJ1-1 and V is TRBV27; TRBD1 is a possible D gene (5 bases). Germline CDR1 is MNHEY and CDR2 is SMNVEV (reference sequence). With 0 bases removed from V and 10 bases from J, the gap between germline ends came to 12 bases. The CDR3 consists of 13 residues. CDR3 residues: CASSLSSGRGAFF. The CDR3 DNA reads as TGTGCCAGCAGTTTATCATCCGGGAGGGGAGCTTTCTTT.

The gene calls are TRBV20-1 and TRBJ1-5; D perhaps matches TRBD1 (5 bases). The CDR3 is 15 residues long. From germline, CDR1 is DFQATT and CDR2 SNEGSKA (reference sequence). Between the trimmed V and J ends, which lost 3 bases and 4 bases, there was a span of 16 bases. CDR3 nucleotide sequence: TGCAGTGCTAGCGCGAAGGGACTTTGGAATCAGCCCCAGCATTTT. Its protein product is CSASAKGLWNQPQHF.

This clonotype has a single count. The chain uses TRBV27 and TRBJ2-4; 8 nucleotides align to TRBD2. With V trimmed by 4 bases and J by 6 bases, 8 bases remained unmatched. The CDR3 contains 15 residues. The germline CDR1 and CDR2 sequences are MNHEY and SMNVEV (reference sequence). CDR3 amino acids: CASSSPLREGNIQYF. Here the CDR3 DNA reads TGTGCCAGCAGTTCCCCTTTACGGGAGGGAAACATTCAGTACTTC.

The CDR3 reads CASITGAAGNQPQHF. In nucleotides, the CDR3 is TGTGCCAGCATCACAGGGGCGGCGGGCAATCAGCCCCAGCATTTT. The gene calls are TRBV28 and TRBJ1-5, with 7 nucleotides matching TRBD1. CDR1 is MDHEN, CDR2 SYDVKM, per germline. CDR3 length: 15 amino acids. J gave up 2 bases and V 7 bases, and 8 bases lay outside the gene matches.

V usage is TRBV20-1 and J usage is TRBJ2-5; TRBD2 matches 8 bases. The germline V gene has CDR1 DFQATT and CDR2 SNEGSKA (reference sequence). V lost 6 bases to trimming and J lost 5 bases; unmatched junction nucleotides: 11. The CDR3 sequence is 14 residues long. The CDR3 here is CSALGKRERETQYF. CDR3 DNA sequence: TGCAGTGCCCTGGGGAAGCGGGAGCGGGAGACCCAGTACTTC.

J is TRBJ2-2 and V is TRBV6-1; D might be TRBD2 (5 bases). This CDR3 is built from 15 residues. Germline CDR1 MNHNS, CDR2 SASEGT. The V end was cut by 10 bases, the J end by 4 bases, with 19 bases between. The CDR3 here is CATRSDFRSTGELFF. CDR3 bases: TGTGCCACGCGATCGGACTTCAGGAGCACCGGGGAGCTGTTTTTT.

The chain is built from TRBV6-5 and TRBJ1-2; 12 bases align to TRBD1. The CDR3 extends over 15 amino acids. The V gene end was trimmed by 4 bases and the J gene end by 6 bases; junction bases not matched to a gene: 6. Per the germline V gene, CDR1 is MNHEY and CDR2 is SVGAGI. In nucleotides, the CDR3 is TGTGCCAGCAGTTCTGGGACAGGGGGCCCGGATGGCTACACCTTC. This codes for CASSSGTGGPDGYTF.

The chain employs TRBV20-1 and TRBJ1-6, with D perhaps TRBD1 (6 bases). The CDR3 extends over 14 amino acids. Germline assignment: CDR1 DFQATT and CDR2 SNEGSKA (reference sequence). Trimming cost V 3 bases and J 8 bases, with 14 bases left between them. CDR3 in amino acids: CSASRQGRHSPLHF. CDR3 sequence (DNA): TGCAGTGCTAGTCGGCAGGGGAGGCATTCACCCCTCCACTTT.

The chain joins TRBV6-5 to TRBJ2-7; a weak D match, TRBD2 (5 bases). Per the germline V gene, CDR1 is MNHEY and CDR2 is SVGAGI. This CDR3 region has 16 residues. V shed 0 bases and J shed 0 bases, with 12 bases lying between them. This chain's CDR3 is CASSYSRYRGSYEQYF. The CDR3 DNA is TGTGCCAGCAGTTACTCGAGGTATCGGGGCTCCTACGAGCAGTACTTC.

The J gene is TRBJ2-1, the V gene TRBV20-1; 7 positions agree with TRBD2. J lost 7 bases, V lost 5 bases, and 11 bases had no gene match. The CDR3 runs 14 residues. Germline V gene lookup returns CDR1 DFQATT and CDR2 SNEGSKA (reference sequence). The CDR3 sequence: CSALLSRELNEQFF. CDR3 sequence (DNA): TGCAGTGCTCTACTCTCGCGGGAGTTAAATGAGCAGTTCTTC.

The gene calls are TRBV7-2 and TRBJ2-5, with 9 positions matching TRBD1. This CDR3 has 14 residues. CDR1 and CDR2 (germline): SGHTA, FQGNSA. V trimming: 6 bases; J trimming: 5 bases; junction bases outside the gene matches: 7. The DNA for the CDR3 is TGTGCCAGCAGACAAGGGACAGGGTGGGAGACCCAGTACTTC. Translation gives CASRQGTGWETQYF.

The chain links TRBV5-1 to TRBJ1-1; D is perhaps TRBD1 (5 bases). Germline V gives CDR1 SGHRS, CDR2 YFSETQ. There are 13 residues in the CDR3. The V gene lost 4 bases and the J gene lost 1 base, with 8 bases spanning the gap. This CDR3 reads CASSTDKNTEAFF. Written as DNA, the CDR3 is TGCGCCAGCAGCACGGACAAGAACACTGAAGCTTTCTTT.

The chain links TRBV19 to TRBJ1-5; D not certain. The V gene's germline CDR1 is LNHDA and CDR2 SQIVND (reference sequence). The CDR3 is 14 amino acids. V lost 8 bases and J lost 2, with 13 bases in between. Written as DNA, the CDR3 is TGTGCCAGTGCTTGGTTGGGAGGCAATCAGCCCCAGCATTTT. Translated, it gives CASAWLGGNQPQHF.